Shown below are 8 T cell receptor beta chains from a single sample sequenced in a study of blood T cell repertoires in COVID-19. The table came from immunoSEQ multiplex PCR; TCRdb's copy has only in-frame clones and leaves some out. The sample has 65,000 to 90,000 clones, over 65% seen once. The sequenced sample was peripheral blood. These receptor sequences come from a woman aged 55-69 years with acute or convalescent COVID-19.

The J gene is TRBJ2-1, the V gene TRBV7-3, with 8 bases matching TRBD2. Losses at the gene ends were 2 bases for V and 8 bases for J; bases not matched to a gene: 5. CDR1 is SGHTA, CDR2 FQGTGA, per germline. This CDR3 is 14 amino acids long. This chain's CDR3 is CASSLGRGGHEQFF. The CDR3, as DNA: TGTGCCAGCAGCTTAGGACGGGGGGGACATGAGCAGTTCTTC. Together with reference TRBV7-3 and TRBJ2-1, the CDR3 gives the full variable domain: GAGVSQTPSNKVTEKGKYVELRCDPISGHTALYWYRQSLGQGPEFLIYFQGTGAADDSGLPNDRFFAVRPEGSVSTLKIQRTERGDSAVYLCASSLGRGGHEQFFGPGTRLTVL.

V gene TRBV4-1 combines with J gene TRBJ1-5; 10 bases map to TRBD1. CDR1 MGHRA and CDR2 YSYEKL come from the germline V gene. This CDR3 contains 16 residues. J gave up 7 bases and V 4 bases, and 10 bases lay outside the gene matches. CDR3 DNA: TGCGCCAGCAGCCCTTCGACAGGGGGCGCAGGACAGCCCCAGCATTTT. Its protein is CASSPSTGGAGQPQHF.

This sequence joins TRBV28 and TRBJ1-5, with a tentative D call TRBD1 (6 bases). CDR3 size: 15 residues. From germline, CDR1 is MDHEN and CDR2 SYDVKM. The V gene lost 4 bases and the J gene lost 1 base, with 11 bases spanning the gap. Here the CDR3 reads CASSYRGGSNQPQHF. CDR3 nucleotides: TGTGCCAGCAGTTATAGGGGGGGGAGCAATCAGCCCCAGCATTTT.

The chain couples TRBV24-1 to TRBJ2-1; D not resolved. This CDR3 has 15 amino acids. The germline gives CDR1 KGHDR, CDR2 SFDVKD. V dropped 1 base and J dropped 7 bases, with 13 bases sitting between them. The DNA for the CDR3 is TGTGCCACCAGTGATTTATTCGATCGCGAGAATGAGCAGTTCTTC. This encodes CATSDLFDRENEQFF.

V gene TRBV9 combines with J gene TRBJ2-3; maybe TRBD2 (7 bases). This CDR3 is built from 13 residues. Germline assignment: CDR1 SGDLS and CDR2 YYNGEE. Between the trimmed V and J ends, which lost 4 bases and 5 bases, there was a span of 11 bases. The CDR3 DNA sequence: TGTGCCAGCAGCCGGGGGGCCAAAGATACGCAGTATTTT. Amino acids: CASSRGAKDTQYF. Filled out from reference TRBV9 and TRBJ2-3, the complete variable domain reads DSGVTQTPKHLITATGQRVTLRCSPRSGDLSVYWYQQSLDQGLQFLIQYYNGEERAKGNILERFSAQQFPDLHSELNLSSLELGDSALYFCASSRGAKDTQYFGPGTRLTVL.

This sequence joins TRBV6-5 and TRBJ1-4, with D unclear. The CDR3 totals 15 residues. V was clipped by 5 bases and J by 3 bases, with 13 bases between them. CDR1 MNHEY and CDR2 SVGAGI come from the germline V gene. This CDR3 is CASSIRPRPNEKLFF. As DNA, the CDR3 is TGTGCCAGCAGTATTCGACCGAGGCCTAATGAAAAACTGTTTTTT.

V usage is TRBV5-5 and J usage is TRBJ1-2; 10 bases match TRBD1. The CDR3 consists of 18 residues. Germline values: CDR1 SGHKS, CDR2 YYEKEE (reference sequence). V lost 4 bases and J lost 3; bases outside the gene matches: 15. The CDR3 here is CASSPVFSRTGGHYGYTF. In DNA form, the CDR3 reads TGTGCCAGCAGCCCGGTCTTCTCCAGGACAGGGGGACACTATGGCTACACCTTC.

In regard to this clone: The same CDR3 is also encoded by other DNA sequences in this sample. The chain joins TRBV28 to TRBJ2-1, with D possibly being TRBD2 (6 bases). The CDR3 is 14 residues long. V shed 6 bases and J shed 0 bases, with 9 bases lying between them. Germline V gene sequence: CDR1 MDHEN, CDR2 SYDVKM. DNA of the CDR3: TGTGCCAGCAGATCCGGGAGCTCCTACAATGAGCAGTTCTTC. Amino acids: CASRSGSSYNEQFF.